This T cell receptor beta chain was captured in a study of tumor-infiltrating lymphocytes in primary liver carcinoma. Study background: Between about 4.2 and 10 cm across, the tumors were all of stage T1-T3 N0M0. Study-wide results and caveats: In tumor-adjacent and tumor-blood pairs, overlap was lower than in tumor region pairs. A small share of top clones, only about 8-24%, was found in all five tumor regions.

Starting from 450 to 500 ng of total RNA, TCR beta cDNA was produced with a primer in the constant region. Three rounds of nested multiplex PCR with slightly modified ARM-PCR produced TCR beta libraries. Investigators reported that the first two PCR rounds, at approximately 11 cycles each, used TRBV1-TRBV30 forward primers with a C-beta reverse primer. One entry per CDR3 protein, called by TCRdb with MiXCR from the multiplex PCR reads. The table shows tens of thousands of distinct CDR3 sequences, with over 65% occurring only once. It was from approximately 20-30 mg of unsorted bulk tissue that RNA and DNA were co-extracted. Chronic HBV infection was present, with no prior treatment. To note about this clonotype: The antigen remains undetermined.

The germline gives CDR1 SQVTM, CDR2 ANQGSEA. V gave up 4 bases and J gave up 6 bases; unmatched junction bases: 7. The CDR3 sequence is 13 residues long. The specimen was liver tumor tissue from sampling region 5. Subset here: tumor region T5, tumor centre. The chain combines TRBV29-1 with TRBJ2-3, with TRBD1 matching over 7 bases. The clonotype comes from a man between 40 and 49 years old with primary liver carcinoma and hepatitis B virus infection. The CDR3 region has the DNA TGCAGCGTTGGTAGGGGGCAGAGTGATACGCAGTATTTT. It translates to CSVGRGQSDTQYF.